This entry lists 13 T cell receptor beta chains sequenced from one sample in a study of cytomegalovirus exposure and HLA in healthy donors. PCR was performed using 60 Vbeta and 13 Jbeta primers. Profiled with immunoSEQ multiplex PCR; TCRdb holds only in-frame clones, not every one. The sample includes some 250,000 clones, more than 75% of them seen just once. Sequencing was carried out using PBMCs. Source of these receptors: a woman aged 40 to 49 in good health and CMV-seropositive.

The V gene is TRBV30, the J gene TRBJ2-1, with 9 bases that match TRBD1. The CDR3 is made up of 15 amino acids. V dropped 2 bases and J dropped 3; count of bases not matched to a gene: 5. Germline V gene data show CDR1 as GTSNPN and CDR2 as SVGIG (reference sequence). CDR3 sequence reads: CAWSYRDRVYNEQFF. DNA for the CDR3: TGTGCCTGGAGTTACCGGGACAGGGTCTACAATGAGCAGTTCTTC.

The chain couples TRBV7-8 to TRBJ1-2; a possible D gene is TRBD1 (5 bases). CDR3 length: 12 amino acids. Germline V CDR1 and CDR2: SGHVS, FQNEAQ. With 1 base removed from V and 10 bases from J, the gap between germline ends came to 10 bases. The CDR3 nucleotides read TGTGCCAGCAGCTTAGTGGCAGGGTACTACACCTTC. The encoded protein is CASSLVAGYYTF.

The chain is built from TRBV7-9 and TRBJ2-5; 11 positions match TRBD1. The better agreement between TRBJ2-7 and the DNA end casts doubt on the J call. The CDR3 length is 16 residues. Germline assignment: CDR1 SEHNR and CDR2 FQNEAQ (reference sequence). The CDR3 DNA is TGTGCCAGCAGCCGGACAGGGGGCTTGGGGTCCTACGAGCAGTACTTC. Encoded protein: CASSRTGGLGSYEQYF.

This clone was counted once. V is TRBV2 and J is TRBJ1-1; no reliable D call. The CDR3 totals 16 residues. Trimming pared 2 bases from V and 0 bases from J, leaving 13 bases between. Germline-derived CDR1 and CDR2 are SNHLY and FYNNEI. The CDR3: CASSEFGRLMNTEAFF. The CDR3 DNA is TGTGCCAGCAGTGAATTCGGCAGGCTCATGAACACTGAAGCTTTCTTT.

This clone was observed once. The chain combines TRBV9 with TRBJ2-5, with a tentative D call TRBD1 (5 bases). Near its end, the DNA agrees better with TRBJ2-7, so the J call may be wrong. This CDR3 region has 13 residues. Germline values: CDR1 SGDLS, CDR2 YYNGEE. The CDR3 DNA follows: TGTGCCAGCAGCGTACAAACAGGCTACGAGCAGTACTTC. Translating it yields CASSVQTGYEQYF.

The chain couples TRBV5-4 to TRBJ2-3, with 8 positions matching TRBD1. CDR3 size: 14 residues. Germline CDR1 SGHNT, CDR2 YYREEE (reference sequence). J lost 4 bases, V lost 2 bases, and 3 bases had no gene match. The CDR3 DNA is TGTGCCAGCAGCTTCGGACAGGGAGCAGATACGCAGTATTTT. Residues: CASSFGQGADTQYF. Looking up the rest from reference TRBV5-4 and TRBJ2-3 gives the full variable domain: ETGVTQSPTHLIKTRGQQVTLRCSSQSGHNTVSWYQQALGQGPQFIFQYYREEENGRGNFPPRFSGLQFPNYSSELNVNALELDDSALYLCASSFGQGADTQYFGPGTRLTVL.

This sequence joins TRBV9 and TRBJ2-7; D may be TRBD2 (5 bases). From germline, CDR1 is SGDLS and CDR2 YYNGEE. The CDR3 is 14 residues long. Trimming cost V 1 base and J 3 bases, with 11 bases left between them. CDR3 bases: TGTGCCAGCAGCGTAACCGGGAACGTCTACGAGCAGTACTTC. As protein: CASSVTGNVYEQYF. The complete variable domain, with remaining parts taken from reference TRBV9 and TRBJ2-7, reads DSGVTQTPKHLITATGQRVTLRCSPRSGDLSVYWYQQSLDQGLQFLIQYYNGEERAKGNILERFSAQQFPDLHSELNLSSLELGDSALYFCASSVTGNVYEQYFGPGTRLTVT.

The genes are TRBV6-1 and TRBJ2-7, with 7 nucleotides matching TRBD1. This CDR3 has 13 amino acids. Germline trimming cut 9 bases from V and 0 bases from J; bases unmatched to any gene: 5. CDR1 is MNHNS and CDR2 is SASEGT in the germline V gene. The CDR3 DNA reads TGTGCCAGTTCGACAGGGCTCTCCTACGAGCAGTACTTC. It yields the protein CASSTGLSYEQYF.

CDR3 nucleotides: TGTGCCAGCAGCAGGAGACAGCGAGAGACCCAGTACTTC. Its protein is CASSRRQRETQYF. This rearrangement joins TRBV21-1 to TRBJ2-5; the table assigns TRBD1, which was not confirmed against the DNA. TRBV21-1 is a listed pseudogene. The CDR3 covers 13 residues.

The chain has TRBV7-2 and TRBJ2-2, with 7 bases identical to TRBD2. This CDR3 spans 18 amino acids. The ends lost 2 bases at V and 1 base at J; junction bases unmatched: 10. Germline CDR1 is SGHTA and CDR2 is FQGNSA. The CDR3 loop is CASSLWVNGRWNTGELFF. As DNA, the CDR3 is TGTGCCAGCAGCTTATGGGTAAACGGGAGGTGGAACACCGGGGAGCTGTTTTTT.

The chain carries TRBV30 and TRBJ1-4; maybe TRBD1 (5 bases). Looked up from germline, CDR1 is GTSNPN and CDR2 is SVGIG (reference sequence). This CDR3 region has 15 residues. V lost 0 bases, J lost 8 bases, and 16 bases lay in between. In DNA, the CDR3 is TGTGCCTGGAGTGTCGTAAGGGGTACTGGCGAAAAACTGTTTTTT. As protein: CAWSVVRGTGEKLFF.

In its sample, this clone was seen a few times. The chain recombines TRBV5-4 with TRBJ2-3; 9 bases map to TRBD2. The CDR3 is 16 residues long. Per the germline V gene, CDR1 is SGHNT and CDR2 is YYREEE (reference sequence). Trimming cost V 4 bases and J 4 bases; bases outside gene matches: 10. This chain's CDR3 is CASSDRREGWADTQYF. CDR3 sequence (DNA): TGTGCCAGCAGCGACCGGCGGGAGGGTTGGGCAGATACGCAGTATTTT.

V is TRBV19 and J is TRBJ2-2; TRBD2 aligns across 11 bases. Germline V gene sequence: CDR1 LNHDA, CDR2 SQIVND (reference sequence). V was pared by 4 bases and J by 4 bases, with 5 bases of the junction left unmatched. The CDR3 loop spans 16 amino acids. CDR3 in amino acids: CASSKRLAGGTGELFF. CDR3 coding DNA: TGTGCCAGTAGTAAGCGCCTAGCGGGAGGCACCGGGGAGCTGTTTTTT.